This is a list of T cell receptor beta chains from one sample in a study of blood T cell repertoires in COVID-19. Profiling relied on immunoSEQ multiplex PCR, and the TCRdb table lists in-frame clones only, not all of them. The sample records fewer than 250,000 clones, around four fifths being singletons. Material: peripheral blood. These TCRs come from a woman aged 45 to 65 with acute or convalescent COVID-19. CDR3s include the opening cysteine and the closing phenylalanine or tryptophan. D genes are given only for firm matches. The size of a clone is reported for some rows only, either as once, few or many, or as a class for expanded clones.

j_gene: TRBJ2-2
d_gene: .
v_gene: TRBV28
abundance: .
CDR3aa: CASTEGGELFF
CDR3nt: TGTGCCAGCACGGAGGGCGGGGAGCTGTTTTTT

j_gene: TRBJ1-1
d_gene: .
v_gene: TRBV18
abundance: once
CDR3aa: CASSPGWSTEAFF
CDR3nt: TGTGCCAGCTCACCTGGGTGGAGCACTGAAGCTTTCTTT

j_gene: TRBJ2-2
d_gene: TRBD2
v_gene: TRBV19
abundance: .
CDR3aa: CASHWGLAGGSTGELFF
CDR3nt: TGTGCCTCCCACTGGGGACTAGCGGGAGGATCCACCGGGGAGCTGTTTTTT

j_gene: TRBJ1-2
d_gene: .
v_gene: TRBV5-1
abundance: .
CDR3aa: CASSLGLREDGYTF
CDR3nt: TGCGCCAGCAGCTTGGGGCTTCGGGAAGATGGCTACACCTTC

j_gene: TRBJ2-5
d_gene: TRBD1
v_gene: TRBV11-1
abundance: .
CDR3aa: CASSFVTGGQETQYF
CDR3nt: TGTGCCAGCAGCTTTGTCACAGGGGGCCAAGAGACCCAGTACTTC

j_gene: TRBJ2-5
d_gene: .
v_gene: TRBV14
abundance: .
CDR3aa: CASSQALEETQYF
CDR3nt: TGTGCCAGCAGCCAAGCCCTTGAGGAGACCCAGTACTTC

j_gene: TRBJ2-3
d_gene: TRBD1
v_gene: TRBV5-1
abundance: .
CDR3aa: CASSLGQGNGDTQYF
CDR3nt: TGCGCCAGCAGCTTGGGACAGGGGAACGGGGATACGCAGTATTTT

j_gene: TRBJ2-1
d_gene: TRBD2
v_gene: TRBV5-6
abundance: .
CDR3aa: CASSLVAGGPNEQFF
CDR3nt: TGTGCCAGCAGCTTGGTAGCGGGAGGGCCCAATGAGCAGTTCTTC

j_gene: TRBJ2-1
d_gene: .
v_gene: TRBV2
abundance: .
CDR3aa: CASRADRSSYNEQFF
CDR3nt: TGTGCCAGCAGGGCCGACAGATCTTCCTACAATGAGCAGTTCTTC

j_gene: TRBJ1-2
d_gene: .
v_gene: TRBV6-5
abundance: .
CDR3aa: CASSYSYMGGKGYTF
CDR3nt: TGTGCCAGCAGTTACTCGTATATGGGGGGTAAAGGCTACACCTTC

j_gene: TRBJ2-3
d_gene: TRBD2
v_gene: TRBV19
abundance: .
CDR3aa: CASRTSGEEYTQYF
CDR3nt: TGTGCCAGTAGGACTAGCGGGGAGGAGTATACGCAGTATTTT

j_gene: TRBJ2-1
d_gene: .
v_gene: TRBV7-6
abundance: .
CDR3aa: CASSLGGSGSYNEQFF
CDR3nt: TGTGCCAGCAGCTTAGGTGGGAGCGGGTCCTACAATGAGCAGTTCTTC

j_gene: TRBJ1-2
d_gene: TRBD1
v_gene: TRBV27
abundance: .
CDR3aa: CASSFPLDRPYGYTF
CDR3nt: TGTGCCAGCAGTTTCCCCTTGGACAGGCCCTATGGCTACACCTTC

j_gene: TRBJ2-2
d_gene: .
v_gene: TRBV14
abundance: .
CDR3aa: CASSHNGELFF
CDR3nt: TGTGCCAGCAGCCATAACGGGGAGCTGTTTTTT

j_gene: TRBJ2-4
d_gene: .
v_gene: TRBV7-2
abundance: once
CDR3aa: CASSLDRANSVYF
CDR3nt: TGTGCCAGCAGCTTAGACAGGGCTAATAGTGTGTACTTC

j_gene: TRBJ2-1
d_gene: .
v_gene: TRBV5-5
abundance: .
CDR3aa: CASSRPRGNEQFF
CDR3nt: TGTGCCAGCAGCCGCCCCCGGGGCAATGAGCAGTTCTTC

j_gene: TRBJ2-2
d_gene: TRBD1
v_gene: TRBV19
abundance: once
CDR3aa: CASQDRDRGLGELFF
CDR3nt: TGTGCCAGTCAGGACCGGGACAGGGGGCTGGGGGAGCTGTTTTTT

j_gene: TRBJ2-7
d_gene: .
v_gene: TRBV7-9
abundance: .
CDR3aa: CASSFGSGYEQYF
CDR3nt: TGTGCCAGCAGCTTCGGCTCAGGGTACGAGCAGTACTTC

j_gene: TRBJ2-1
d_gene: TRBD2
v_gene: TRBV9
abundance: .
CDR3aa: CASSAHGSGIYNEQFF
CDR3nt: TGTGCCAGCAGCGCCCACGGTAGCGGGATTTACAATGAGCAGTTCTTC

j_gene: TRBJ2-5
d_gene: TRBD2
v_gene: TRBV28
abundance: .
CDR3aa: CASSPGLAGAFQETQYF
CDR3nt: TGTGCCAGCAGTCCGGGACTAGCGGGAGCGTTCCAAGAGACCCAGTACTTC

j_gene: TRBJ2-3
d_gene: TRBD1
v_gene: TRBV20-1
abundance: .
CDR3aa: CSASGRGPSSTDTQYF
CDR3nt: TGCAGTGCTAGTGGTAGGGGGCCATCTAGCACAGATACGCAGTATTTT

j_gene: TRBJ1-2
d_gene: TRBD1
v_gene: TRBV11-2
abundance: .
CDR3aa: CASRGDRGPGYTF
CDR3nt: TGTGCCAGCAGGGGAGACAGGGGGCCTGGCTACACCTTC

j_gene: TRBJ2-3
d_gene: TRBD2
v_gene: TRBV6-6
abundance: .
CDR3aa: CASSYSLAGSTDTQYF
CDR3nt: TGTGCCAGCAGTTACTCCCTAGCGGGGAGCACAGATACGCAGTATTTT

j_gene: TRBJ2-7
d_gene: .
v_gene: TRBV28
abundance: few
CDR3aa: CASTPGGGNTYEQYF
CDR3nt: TGTGCCAGCACTCCCGGAGGAGGGAACACCTACGAGCAGTACTTC

j_gene: TRBJ2-7
d_gene: TRBD2
v_gene: TRBV7-8
abundance: .
CDR3aa: CASTPLAGDYEQYF
CDR3nt: TGTGCCAGTACCCCCCTAGCGGGAGATTACGAGCAGTACTTC

j_gene: TRBJ2-5
d_gene: TRBD2
v_gene: TRBV2
abundance: .
CDR3aa: CASSMASGGALVTQYF
CDR3nt: TGTGCCAGCAGTATGGCTAGCGGGGGTGCCCTCGTGACCCAGTACTTC

j_gene: TRBJ1-3
d_gene: .
v_gene: TRBV2
abundance: .
CDR3aa: CASKSDSLRTIYF
CDR3nt: TGTGCCAGCAAGAGCGACAGCTTAAGAACCATATATTTT

j_gene: TRBJ2-3
d_gene: TRBD2
v_gene: TRBV11-2
abundance: .
CDR3aa: CASSSPSGSTDTQYF
CDR3nt: TGTGCCAGCAGCTCCCCTAGCGGGAGCACAGATACGCAGTATTTT

j_gene: TRBJ1-1
d_gene: .
v_gene: TRBV30
abundance: .
CDR3aa: CAWSKPRGVNTEAFF
CDR3nt: TGTGCCTGGTCCAAACCGCGGGGGGTCAACACTGAAGCTTTCTTT

j_gene: TRBJ2-6
d_gene: .
v_gene: TRBV24-1
abundance: .
CDR3aa: CATSDPGRSNVLTF
CDR3nt: TGTGCCACCAGTGATCCCGGTAGAAGCAACGTCCTGACTTTC

j_gene: TRBJ1-2
d_gene: .
v_gene: TRBV18
abundance: .
CDR3aa: CASSERSGGYTF
CDR3nt: TGTGCCAGCTCAGAGCGGTCGGGGGGCTACACCTTC